This entry describes one T cell receptor beta chain. The antigen is unknown. V lost 2 bases to trimming and J lost 1 base; unmatched junction nucleotides: 4. This CDR3 has 16 amino acids. CDR1 is KGHDR and CDR2 is SFDVKD in the germline V gene. This sample stems from a study of T cell responses to AZD1222 COVID-19 vaccine. Findings of the study overall: A mostly white British donor set with more females was recruited, and clonal diversity was possibly underestimated. As reported, nearly half of all spike-specific TCRs target variant regions that are unmutated. Just six or seven AZD1222 recipients tested seropositive at baseline. Spike was spanned by vaccine-associated CD4 TCRs, which were dominant at 160-218 and 743-854.

Measured with immunoSEQ multiplex PCR; TCRdb has only the in-frame clones, and not every one. The sample contains tens of thousands of clones, about 88% of which appear only once. V and J are TRBV24-1 and TRBJ2-1, with 7 bases matching TRBD1. Here the sequenced sample was peripheral blood, taken on day 0 of AZD1222 vaccination. The TCR sequence derives from an adult in good health. The CDR3 is CATSDSTGDSYNEQFF. The CDR3 coding sequence is TGTGCCACCAGTGATTCCACAGGGGATTCCTACAATGAGCAGTTCTTC.